The sequence of this T cell receptor beta chain was determined in a study of cytomegalovirus exposure and HLA in healthy donors. Study findings and constraints: CMV antigen specificity was confirmed in vitro for a few CMV-associated chains.

CDR3 size: 13 residues. Germline values: CDR1 SGHRS, CDR2 YFSETQ. V was trimmed by 2 bases and J by 5 bases, leaving 11 bases between them. The PCR made use of 60 Vbeta and 13 Jbeta primers. In the original workflow: An analysis performed later counted roughly 80 million unique TCR beta chains (approximately 10 million of them shared). Only in-frame clones appear in the TCRdb table, and some are missing; sequencing was by immunoSEQ multiplex PCR. Clonal size and the V and J genes are those of that table, whereas D and trimming came from the DNA. The sample yields some 150,000 clones, about 8.9% seen once. Comments on this clone: The antigen remains unidentified.

The TCR sequence derives from a middle-aged man in good health and CMV-seronegative. The sample taken for sequencing was PBMCs. V gene TRBV5-1 combines with J gene TRBJ2-7; TRBD1 is a possible D gene (5 bases). CDR3 in amino acids: CASSLNLGDEQYF. The CDR3 region has the DNA TGCGCCAGCAGCTTAAACTTAGGGGACGAGCAGTACTTC.